The next 29 T cell receptor beta chains were all read from a single sample in a study of cytomegalovirus exposure and HLA in healthy donors. The PCR employed 60 Vbeta primers together with 13 Jbeta primers. Repertoires were generated with immunoSEQ multiplex PCR, while TCRdb's copy carries only in-frame clones and drops some. The data hold under 200,000 clones, with 65% to 90% observed a single time. Specimen: PBMCs. The receptors were sampled from a man aged 50-60 years in good health and CMV-seropositive.

The chain has TRBV7-2 and TRBJ1-1; 7 positions agree with TRBD1. Germline lookup yields CDR1 SGHTA and CDR2 FQGNSA. The CDR3 has 14 amino acids. J was trimmed by 2 bases and V by 6 bases; bases with no gene match: 6. The CDR3, as DNA: TGTGCCAGCAGTTTTAACAGGGGCAACACTGAAGCTTTCTTT. Translation: CASSFNRGNTEAFF.

As regards this clone: The same CDR3 arises from other DNA sequences in this sample as well. The rearrangement joins TRBV5-1 to TRBJ2-7, with 9 bases matching TRBD1. Germline CDR1 and CDR2: SGHRS and YFSETQ. After removal of 3 bases from V and 1 base from J, the junction contained 2 bases not matched to a gene. The CDR3 contains 14 residues. This CDR3 reads CASSWTGESYEQYF. The CDR3 DNA is TGCGCCAGCAGCTGGACAGGGGAATCCTACGAGCAGTACTTC.

This clone came up a few times. The V gene is TRBV4-1, the J gene TRBJ2-6; a possible D gene is TRBD2 (6 bases). V was trimmed by 3 bases and J by 2 bases, leaving 20 bases between them. This CDR3 is 19 amino acids long. CDR1 is MGHRA and CDR2 is YSYEKL in the germline V gene. In nucleotides, the CDR3 is TGCGCCAGCAGCCAGGGGTATGGAGGGATTAGGCCTGGGGCCAACGTCCTGACTTTC. It codes for CASSQGYGGIRPGANVLTF.

The CDR3 sequence: CASSYTKSGNRYEQYF. The CDR3 bases are TGTGCCAGCAGTTACACGAAAAGCGGGAATCGCTACGAGCAGTACTTC. The genes are TRBV6-5 and TRBJ2-5, with TRBD2 matching over 7 bases. The last part of the DNA fits TRBJ2-7 better; the J call may be wrong. This CDR3 region has 16 residues. Germline CDR1 is MNHEY and CDR2 is SVGAGI.

The chain is built from TRBV18 and TRBJ1-3; D remains ambiguous. CDR3 length equals 13 residues. CDR1 is KGHSH and CDR2 is LQKENI in the germline V gene. V was shortened by 2 bases and J by 4 bases, with 6 bases between the two germline ends. The CDR3 sequence is CASSPNKGNTIYF. The CDR3 nucleotides are TGTGCCAGCTCACCAAATAAAGGAAACACCATATATTTT.

The V gene is TRBV9, the J gene TRBJ1-1; perhaps TRBD1 as D (5 bases). The germline CDR1 and CDR2 sequences are SGDLS and YYNGEE. V lost 0 bases to trimming and J lost 7 bases, with 16 bases between them. The CDR3 runs to 15 residues. CDR3 DNA sequence: TGTGCCAGCAGCGTAGAAGGGACTGGGAGGGTTGAAGCTTTCTTT. This sequence encodes CASSVEGTGRVEAFF. Full variable domain (rest looked up from reference TRBV9 and TRBJ1-1): DSGVTQTPKHLITATGQRVTLRCSPRSGDLSVYWYQQSLDQGLQFLIQYYNGEERAKGNILERFSAQQFPDLHSELNLSSLELGDSALYFCASSVEGTGRVEAFFGQGTRLTVV.

V usage is TRBV6-1 and J usage is TRBJ2-7, with D possibly TRBD1 on 5 matching bases. Per germline, CDR1 MNHNS and CDR2 SASEGT. V gave up 3 bases and J gave up 4 bases, with 10 bases separating them. This CDR3 has 13 amino acids. The CDR3 protein is CASSDRVGYEQYF. DNA for the CDR3: TGTGCCAGCAGTGACAGGGTAGGGTACGAGCAGTACTTC.

CDR3 DNA: TGCGCCAGCAGCTTGGGGGGGGTGCCCCAAGAGACCCAGTACTTC. Its translation: CASSLGGVPQETQYF. The chain uses TRBV5-1 and TRBJ2-5, with D perhaps matching TRBD2 (6 bases). In germline, CDR1 is SGHRS, CDR2 YFSETQ. V gave up 0 bases and J gave up 1 base, with 10 bases separating them. CDR3 length equals 15 residues. The full variable domain, with the rest looked up from reference TRBV5-1 and TRBJ2-5, is KAGVTQTPRYLIKTRGQQVTLSCSPISGHRSVSWYQQTPGQGLQFLFEYFSETQRNKGNFPGRFSGRQFSNSRSEMNVSTLELGDSALYLCASSLGGVPQETQYFGPGTRLLVL.

This rearrangement joins TRBV5-4 to TRBJ2-7; 14 bases line up with TRBD2. Germline V lookup: CDR1 SGHNT, CDR2 YYREEE (reference sequence). V lost 4 bases to trimming and J lost 3 bases; unmatched junction nucleotides: 12. The CDR3 covers 18 residues. The CDR3 nucleotides are TGTGCCAGCAGCCCGACGACTAGCGGGAGGGTAATTAGCTACGAGCAGTACTTC. Translating it yields CASSPTTSGRVISYEQYF.

The V call is TRBV6-5, the J call TRBJ2-7, with D possibly matching TRBD1 (5 bases). Trimming stripped 4 bases from V and 9 bases from J, with 10 bases between. The germline CDR1 and CDR2 sequences are MNHEY and SVGAGI. CDR3 length equals 11 residues. The CDR3 coding sequence is TGTGCCAGCAGTTTTCTGACAGTGCAGTACTTC. This gives the protein CASSFLTVQYF.

The chain joins TRBV28 to TRBJ1-5; D is possibly TRBD1 (6 bases). CDR3 size: 15 residues. The germline V gene has CDR1 MDHEN and CDR2 SYDVKM. Trimming took 6 bases from V and 3 from J, leaving 15 bases between them. The CDR3 coding sequence is TGTGCCAGCAGCCGGACAGAGGGAAACAATCAGCCCCAGCATTTT. It codes for CASSRTEGNNQPQHF.

The rearrangement links TRBV29-1 to TRBJ2-3, with TRBD2 as a possible D gene (6 bases). V lost 3 bases, J lost 4 bases, and 17 bases lay in between. CDR1 and CDR2 (germline): SQVTM, ANQGSEA. The length of the CDR3 is 15 residues. The CDR3 bases are TGCAGCGTTGACGAGGCGCGGGGTGAGGCAGATACGCAGTATTTT. Protein product: CSVDEARGEADTQYF.

The V call is TRBV4-2, the J call TRBJ2-5, with 9 bases lining up with TRBD2. Germline CDR1 reads LGHNA; CDR2 reads YNFKEQ. This CDR3 comprises 16 residues. V shed 3 bases and J 2 bases; nucleotides not matched to a gene: 7. The CDR3 coding sequence is TGTGCCAGCAGCCACCCGACTAGCGGAGCGCAAGAGACCCAGTACTTC. Amino acids: CASSHPTSGAQETQYF.

This clone was seen only once. The genes are TRBV30 and TRBJ1-3; 8 bases are shared with TRBD1. Per germline, CDR1 GTSNPN and CDR2 SVGIG (reference sequence). V lost 0 bases, J lost 1 base, and 2 bases stayed unmatched. The CDR3 extends over 15 amino acids. Here the CDR3 reads CAWSVGQVSGNTIYF. CDR3 nucleotides: TGTGCCTGGAGTGTGGGACAGGTTTCTGGAAACACCATATATTTT.

In DNA, the CDR3 is TGTGCCAGCAGCGTAGGGGGGGGCGCGAACAATGAGCAGTTCTTC. Its protein is CASSVGGGANNEQFF. The chain has TRBV9 and TRBJ2-1; D perhaps matches TRBD2 (7 bases). This CDR3 has 15 amino acids. Trimming cost V 0 bases and J 5 bases, with 12 bases left between them. Germline V gene data show CDR1 as SGDLS and CDR2 as YYNGEE.

The rearrangement links TRBV7-6 to TRBJ2-1; 9 bases agree with TRBD2. CDR1 SGHVS and CDR2 FNYEAQ come from the germline V gene. CDR3 length equals 17 residues. Trimming removed 2 bases from V and 4 bases from J; junction bases left unmatched: 9. For the CDR3, the DNA is TGTGCCAGCAGCTTACTTTCCGGGACTAGCTCATACAATGAGCAGTTCTTC. It is translated as CASSLLSGTSSYNEQFF.

The chain uses TRBV2 and TRBJ1-2; no clear D gene. Trimming took off 3 bases at V and 1 base at J, with 12 bases between the two ends. There are 15 residues in the CDR3. Germline CDR1 and CDR2: SNHLY and FYNNEI. CDR3 sequence reads: CASSDTAEGNYGYTF. CDR3 DNA: TGTGCCAGCAGTGATACAGCGGAGGGTAACTATGGCTACACCTTC.

This clone was seen a few times. In DNA form, the CDR3 reads TGTGCCAGTAGTATTTCTGGACACTGGACGGAGCAGCCCCAGCATTTT. Protein product: CASSISGHWTEQPQHF. The chain combines TRBV19 with TRBJ1-5; TRBD1 is a possible D gene (5 bases). The CDR3 runs 16 residues. Deletions cut 3 bases from V and 7 bases from J, with 19 bases between. Germline V gives CDR1 LNHDA, CDR2 SQIVND (reference sequence).

V gene TRBV6-5 combines with J gene TRBJ1-5, with 7 bases matching TRBD1. Germline V lookup: CDR1 MNHEY, CDR2 SVGAGI. This CDR3 has 15 amino acids. Trimming cost V 5 bases and J 1 base; bases outside gene matches: 5. As DNA, the CDR3 is TGTGCCAGCAGTCCTGTGACAGGGAGCAATCAGCCCCAGCATTTT. Translated, it gives CASSPVTGSNQPQHF.

The genes are TRBV30 and TRBJ1-1; 10 nucleotides agree with TRBD1. CDR1 is GTSNPN and CDR2 is SVGIG in the germline V gene (reference sequence). This CDR3 comprises 15 residues. Trimming cost V 0 bases and J 5 bases; bases outside gene matches: 6. The CDR3 DNA reads as TGTGCCTGGAGTGTCCCGGGACAGGGGAGAACTGAAGCTTTCTTT. It encodes CAWSVPGQGRTEAFF.

This clone was observed a handful of times. This chain links TRBV5-1 with TRBJ1-5; 7 bases map to TRBD1. This CDR3 contains 15 residues. V shed 5 bases and J 5 bases; nucleotides not matched to a gene: 10. Looked up from germline, CDR1 is SGHRS and CDR2 is YFSETQ. This chain's CDR3 is CASRQTGRRDQPQHF. CDR3 DNA sequence: TGCGCCAGCAGGCAGACAGGGAGGAGGGATCAGCCCCAGCATTTT. The entire variable domain, with the rest obtained from reference TRBV5-1 and TRBJ1-5, is as follows: KAGVTQTPRYLIKTRGQQVTLSCSPISGHRSVSWYQQTPGQGLQFLFEYFSETQRNKGNFPGRFSGRQFSNSRSEMNVSTLELGDSALYLCASRQTGRRDQPQHFGDGTRLSIL.

Worth noting for this clone: A junction end diverges from the germline sequence, so it may reflect a read error. The chain links TRBV9 to TRBJ2-7; 9 bases are shared with TRBD1. Germline V lookup: CDR1 SGDLS, CDR2 YYNGEE. The CDR3 covers 15 residues. CDR3 in amino acids: CASSETGGSSHEQYF. The CDR3 DNA reads TGTGCCAGCAGCGAAACAGGGGGCTCCTCCCACGAGCAGTACTTC.

This chain joins TRBV4-1 and TRBJ2-7, with a tentative D call TRBD2 (5 bases). With 6 bases removed from V and 5 bases from J, the gap between germline ends came to 14 bases. This CDR3 contains 13 residues. CDR1 and CDR2 (germline): MGHRA, YSYEKL. Here the CDR3 reads CASRDSLDNEQYF. As DNA, the CDR3 is TGCGCCAGCAGGGACTCCTTAGACAACGAGCAGTACTTC.

The gene calls are TRBV10-3 and TRBJ2-7; D perhaps matches TRBD1 (6 bases). Trimming shortened V by 8 bases and J by 6 bases, and 11 bases separated the two germline ends. The CDR3 consists of 11 residues. Germline CDR1 ENHRY, CDR2 SYGVKD. The DNA for the CDR3 is TGTGCCATCTCAACGACAGGCGAGCAGTACTTC. It translates to CAISTTGEQYF.

V usage is TRBV2 and J usage is TRBJ1-5, with 8 bases that match TRBD1. Germline-derived CDR1 and CDR2 are SNHLY and FYNNEI. The CDR3 is 15 amino acids. Trimming at V came to 6 bases and at J to 1 base, leaving 5 bases not matched to a gene. In DNA form, the CDR3 reads TGTGCCAGCAGCCTCCAGGGGGCGAGCAATCAGCCCCAGCATTTT. Amino acids: CASSLQGASNQPQHF.

This clone has only a few counts. Its ends do not fully match the called genes, so a read error is possible. This sequence joins TRBV4-2 and TRBJ2-3, with 11 bases aligning to TRBD2. Germline V gene lookup returns CDR1 LGHNA and CDR2 YNFKEQ. The length of the CDR3 is 12 residues. CDR3 in DNA: TGTGCCAGCAGCCAAGGGACTAGCGGGCCAAATTTT. Encoded protein: CASSQGTSGPNF.

The rearrangement uses TRBV15 and TRBJ2-4, with D maybe TRBD1 (6 bases). The ends were cut back, 3 bases at V and 3 bases at J, with 24 bases in the middle. This CDR3 has 19 residues. Per the germline V gene, CDR1 is LNHNV and CDR2 is YYDKDF (reference sequence). The chain's CDR3 is CATSSSLFATGFGKNIQYF. CDR3 sequence (DNA): TGTGCCACCAGCAGTTCGTTGTTTGCTACAGGGTTCGGCAAAAACATTCAGTACTTC.

This sequence joins TRBV27 and TRBJ1-2, with a tentative D call TRBD1 (6 bases). V lost 6 bases and J lost 4, with 9 bases in between. The CDR3 spans 12 residues. Germline CDR1 and CDR2: MNHEY and SMNVEV (reference sequence). This CDR3 is CASREGGYGYTF. As DNA, the CDR3 is TGTGCCAGCAGAGAAGGGGGCTATGGCTACACCTTC.

This chain uses TRBV30 with TRBJ1-1, with D maybe TRBD1 (5 bases). Per the germline V gene, CDR1 is GTSNPN and CDR2 is SVGIG (reference sequence). This CDR3 is built from 13 residues. The V gene lost 4 bases and the J gene lost 6 bases, with 15 bases spanning the gap. DNA for the CDR3: TGTGCCTGGATGGGGACTGGTGTGGCTGAAGCTTTCTTT. It specifies CAWMGTGVAEAFF.